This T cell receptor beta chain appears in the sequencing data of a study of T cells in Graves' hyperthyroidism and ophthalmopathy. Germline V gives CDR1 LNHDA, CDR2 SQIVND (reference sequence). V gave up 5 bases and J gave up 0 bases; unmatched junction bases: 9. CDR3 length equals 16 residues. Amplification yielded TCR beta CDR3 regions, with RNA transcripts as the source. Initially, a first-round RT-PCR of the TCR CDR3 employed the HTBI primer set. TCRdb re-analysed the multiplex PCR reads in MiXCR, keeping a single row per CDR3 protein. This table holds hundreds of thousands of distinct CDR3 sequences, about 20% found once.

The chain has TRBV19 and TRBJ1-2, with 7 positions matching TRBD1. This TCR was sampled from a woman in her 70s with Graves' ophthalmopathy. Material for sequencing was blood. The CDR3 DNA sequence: TGTGCCAGTAGTCCATTCGGACAGGCGACTAACTATGGCTACACCTTC. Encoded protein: CASSPFGQATNYGYTF.